This T cell receptor beta chain was retrieved from a study of blood T cell repertoires in COVID-19. Study-wide context: COVID-19 samples, acute and convalescent, were from the United States, Italy and Spain. T cells, B-cell-depleted T cells, or PBMCs supplied cDNA or gDNA.

The V gene lost 2 bases and the J gene lost 1 base, with 9 bases spanning the gap. Per the germline V gene, CDR1 is MDHEN and CDR2 is SYDVKM. CDR3 size: 15 residues. Original processing methods: Estimation of nucleated cell counts was performed using reference gene primer amplification. The table came from immunoSEQ multiplex PCR; TCRdb's copy has only in-frame clones and leaves some out. V and J calls and clone size are those listed in that table; D and trimming were worked out from the DNA. The sample records over 50,000 clones, approximately 83% being singletons. The table lists this clone with a count of one.

The sample was peripheral blood. The source is a human donor in a cohort sampled during active COVID-19. This chain joins TRBV28 and TRBJ2-1, with a possible D match to TRBD2 (6 bases). DNA for the CDR3: TGTGCCAGCAGTTTAATAGGGAGGTCCTACAATGAGCAGTTCTTC. Its protein product is CASSLIGRSYNEQFF.